A single sample is the source of the 9 T cell receptor beta chains below, sequenced in a study of ipilimumab plus nivolumab after autologous stem cell transplantation. Sequenced by immunoSEQ multiplex PCR; TCRdb stores in-frame clones only, minus some. Here the sample spans 10,000 or so clones, 69% being singletons. This material consisted of PBMCs, taken in a trial of ipilimumab plus nivolumab as post-transplant consolidation. The receptors shown here come from a male donor with diffuse large B-cell lymphoma.

The CDR3 region has the DNA TGTGCCAGCAGCTGGCGAAAGGACCCGGAGTCAGATACGCAGTATTTT. This translates into CASSWRKDPESDTQYF. The V and J genes are TRBV6-6 and TRBJ2-3; D unclear. Looked up from germline, CDR1 is MNHNY and CDR2 is SVGAGI (reference sequence). CDR3 length: 16 residues. Between the trimmed V and J ends, which lost 6 bases and 4 bases, there was a span of 20 bases.

The chain has TRBV10-3 and TRBJ1-1; D may be TRBD1 (6 bases). Germline-derived CDR1 and CDR2 are ENHRY and SYGVKD. This CDR3 contains 15 residues. The V end lost 2 bases, the J end lost 2 bases, and 12 bases lay between the germline ends. The chain's CDR3 is CAISETGTLNTEAFF. DNA of the CDR3: TGTGCCATCAGTGAGACCGGGACACTAAACACTGAAGCTTTCTTT.

This chain joins TRBV6-5 and TRBJ2-7, with a possible D match to TRBD1 (5 bases). With 0 bases removed from V and 2 bases from J, the gap between germline ends came to 14 bases. In germline, CDR1 is MNHEY, CDR2 SVGAGI. This CDR3 has 16 amino acids. As DNA, the CDR3 is TGTGCCAGCAGTTACTCGGAACAGGCGGCGACCTACGAGCAGTACTTC. This codes for CASSYSEQAATYEQYF.

The chain combines TRBV28 with TRBJ2-5; 12 nucleotides agree with TRBD2. Germline loops: CDR1 MDHEN, CDR2 SYDVKM. The V segment lost 11 bases and the J segment 5 bases; nucleotides outside the gene matches: 9. The length of the CDR3 is 14 residues. The CDR3 loop reads CAGGLAGPGETQYF. DNA of the CDR3: TGTGCCGGTGGACTAGCGGGACCGGGGGAGACCCAGTACTTC.

The chain uses TRBV13 and TRBJ2-7; tentatively, D is TRBD2 (6 bases). From germline, CDR1 is PRHDT and CDR2 FYEKMQ (reference sequence). The CDR3 loop spans 15 amino acids. Trimming took off 5 bases at V and 2 bases at J, with 16 bases between the two ends. The CDR3 bases are TGTGCCAGCAGCCAATTAAGGGGACTTCCCTACGAGCAGTACTTC. Translated: CASSQLRGLPYEQYF.

This chain uses TRBV2 with TRBJ2-7, with 8 bases matching TRBD1. The CDR3 covers 13 residues. V was pared by 4 bases and J by 5 bases, with 4 bases of the junction left unmatched. Germline V gene lookup returns CDR1 SNHLY and CDR2 FYNNEI. CDR3: CASSGGQGDEQYF. CDR3 in DNA: TGTGCCAGCAGTGGAGGACAGGGTGACGAGCAGTACTTC.

This chain links TRBV19 with TRBJ1-2; 7 bases match TRBD1. The CDR3 is 14 residues long. Germline V gene sequence: CDR1 LNHDA, CDR2 SQIVND (reference sequence). The V segment lost 4 bases and the J segment 8 bases; nucleotides outside the gene matches: 10. This CDR3 reads CASSRSTGSRGYTF. CDR3 DNA sequence: TGTGCCAGTAGTAGGTCGACAGGGTCGAGAGGCTACACCTTC.

This chain connects TRBV5-1 to TRBJ2-3; TRBD2 agrees at 12 bases. Germline lookup yields CDR1 SGHRS and CDR2 YFSETQ. V was clipped by 4 bases and J by 6 bases; unmatched bases: 3. The CDR3 has 14 amino acids. CDR3 bases: TGCGCCAGCAGCCCTGGGACTAGCGGGGATACGCAGTATTTT. Translation: CASSPGTSGDTQYF.

The rearrangement joins TRBV11-3 to TRBJ2-1, with D possibly matching TRBD2 (6 bases). CDR1 SGHNT and CDR2 YENEEA come from the germline V gene. V lost 1 base, J lost 8 bases, and 9 bases lay in between. The CDR3 is 13 amino acids. CDR3 DNA: TGTGCCAGCAGCTTAGCGGGAGTCCATGAGCAGTTCTTC. This codes for CASSLAGVHEQFF.